Listed below are T cell receptor beta chains from one sample, sequenced in a study of CD8+ T cells in alopecia areata. Only in-frame clones appear in the TCRdb table, and some are missing; sequencing was by immunoSEQ multiplex PCR. The sample has 25,000 or so clones; 40% to 60% are singletons. What was sequenced was NKG2D-high CD8+ T cells sorted from blood. The receptors shown here come from a human donor with alopecia areata. The CDR3 runs from the conserved cysteine through the conserved F or W. The order of the fields is J gene, V gene, clone size, CDR3 protein. Some rows mark clone size as missing; the rest say once, few, many or name a class of expanded clone.

TRBJ1-2 TRBV2 - CASSETAGMHGYTF
TRBJ2-3 TRBV7-3 - CAPADVWVPNTDTQYF
TRBJ2-1 TRBV27 few CASSFGGEQFF
TRBJ2-2 TRBV9 - CASNDGVKNTGELFF
TRBJ2-5 TRBV2 - CAGGLAGEQETQYF
TRBJ2-2 TRBV27 - CASRPIAGGSTGELFF
TRBJ2-7 TRBV6-1 - CASSEASNYEQYF
TRBJ2-1 TRBV19 - CASGGSSYNEQFF
TRBJ2-1 TRBV10-2 - CASSESFAGETYNEQFF
TRBJ1-2 TRBV25-1 - CASSGTGFHVNYGYTF
TRBJ1-1 TRBV10-2 - CASSEPRLANTEAFF